The 11 T cell receptor beta chains given below trace back to one sample, sequenced in a study of human T cells and chemical hapten exposure (dated by TCRdb to about 2021). The sample's time point label is to be understood as: patch test 2, 6 weeks after DPC sensitization. The treatment or condition label for this specimen denotes: therapeutic diphenylcyclopropenone sensitization with weekly scalp DPC. The library was produced with RACE. Sequencing relied on a NextSeq 500. The public reads were run again by TCRdb, first through fastp at Q25 and then through MiXCR, and only productive beta chains were kept. Every distinct CDR3 protein forms one entry, paired with its most common genes and DNA. The sample records a few hundred thousand distinct CDR3 sequences, over 6% of which are singletons. The ten largest clonotypes hold around 5.8% of the sample. The sequencing used whole blood, collected in connection with sensitization to the hapten diphenylcyclopropenone (DPC). The origin of the receptors is a young woman with alopecia areata. Some clones in this sample may be carry-over from other donors' samples.

In its sample, this clonotype was seen a few times. The chain employs TRBV11-3 and TRBJ2-1; no definite D call. The CDR3 is made up of 14 amino acids. The germline gives CDR1 SGHNT, CDR2 YENEEA. Trimming took 1 base from V and 10 from J, leaving 14 bases between them. DNA of the CDR3: TGTGCCAGCAGCTTAGGTTACGGGCAGGTCGAGCAGTTCTTC. This sequence encodes CASSLGYGQVEQFF.

This clonotype was counted at least ten times. The V and J genes are TRBV10-3 and TRBJ1-1; 9 nucleotides agree with TRBD1. This CDR3 has 16 amino acids. With V trimmed by 0 bases and J by 1 base, 3 bases remained unmatched. Germline values: CDR1 ENHRY, CDR2 SYGVKD. CDR3: CAISESGQGSNTEAFF. The CDR3 DNA sequence: TGTGCCATCAGTGAGTCGGGACAGGGATCGAACACTGAAGCTTTCTTT.

This chain links TRBV6-1 with TRBJ1-5; no clear D. Germline CDR1 MNHNS, CDR2 SASEGT. V was trimmed by 4 bases and J by 9 bases, leaving 13 bases between them. This CDR3 has 13 amino acids. The CDR3 DNA follows: TGTGCCAGCAGTGTTGACCCCCGTATGCCCCAGCATTTT. Its protein product is CASSVDPRMPQHF.

This clonotype was counted between two and nine times. The V and J genes are TRBV7-9 and TRBJ2-4; 9 nucleotides match TRBD2. This CDR3 is 15 amino acids long. Trimming at V came to 5 bases and at J to 10 bases, leaving 12 bases not matched to a gene. CDR1 is SEHNR, CDR2 FQNEAQ, per germline (reference sequence). CDR3 in DNA: TGTGCCAGCAGCCCGGGGACTAGCCGAGAACGGATTCAGTACTTC. It codes for CASSPGTSRERIQYF.

The chain uses TRBV20-1 and TRBJ2-1; D is unclear. The CDR3 runs to 12 residues. From germline, CDR1 is DFQATT and CDR2 SNEGSKA (reference sequence). The V gene lost 3 bases and the J gene lost 8 bases, with 11 bases spanning the gap. CDR3 sequence reads: CSARWQPDEQFF. The CDR3 DNA sequence: TGCAGTGCTAGGTGGCAGCCGGATGAGCAGTTCTTC.

The table lists this clonotype with a few counts. The chain couples TRBV5-1 to TRBJ2-1, with D perhaps given as TRBD1 or TRBD2 (6 bases each). Trimming cost V 4 bases and J 15 bases, with 20 bases left between them. This CDR3 region has 13 residues. The germline CDR1 and CDR2 sequences are SGHRS and YFSETQ. CDR3 DNA: TGCGCCAGCAGCGCGGAAGAAAGGGGGGTTTTGTTCTTC. It yields the protein CASSAEERGVLFF.

This clonotype was observed a handful of times. The V and J genes are TRBV4-2 and TRBJ1-2; D not resolved. The V end was cut by 3 bases, the J end by 5 bases, with 13 bases between. There are 14 residues in the CDR3. CDR1 and CDR2 (germline): LGHNA, YNFKEQ. CDR3 in amino acids: CASSQGTLQYGYTF. CDR3 sequence (DNA): TGTGCCAGCAGCCAGGGCACACTTCAGTATGGCTACACCTTC.

This clonotype was seen a handful of times. The V gene is TRBV7-9, the J gene TRBJ2-7; 9 bases line up with TRBD1. V shed 0 bases and J 3 bases; nucleotides not matched to a gene: 9. The CDR3 extends over 17 amino acids. The germline V gene has CDR1 SEHNR and CDR2 FQNEAQ (reference sequence). CDR3 sequence: CASSLAPSDRGGYEQYF. The DNA for the CDR3 is TGTGCCAGCAGCTTAGCGCCCTCGGACAGGGGAGGCTACGAGCAGTACTTC.

This clonotype was seen at least ten times. The CDR3 DNA sequence: TGCGCCAGCAGCGTGACAGGGGGCATCGTCACTGAAGCTTTCTTT. Protein sequence: CASSVTGGIVTEAFF. V is TRBV5-1 and J is TRBJ1-1, with TRBD1 matching over 10 bases. Germline CDR1 and CDR2: SGHRS and YFSETQ. Germline trimming cut 4 bases from V and 4 bases from J; bases unmatched to any gene: 7. The CDR3 is made up of 15 amino acids.

This clonotype was seen many times. The chain combines TRBV27 with TRBJ1-5; a possible D gene is TRBD1 (6 bases). This CDR3 has 14 amino acids. The germline V gene encodes CDR1 MNHEY and CDR2 SMNVEV (reference sequence). Trimming stripped 5 bases from V and 7 bases from J, with 15 bases between. The CDR3 is CASSPTGFRQPQHF. CDR3 sequence (DNA): TGTGCCAGCAGTCCCACAGGGTTCCGACAGCCCCAGCATTTT.

Many counts were recorded for this clonotype. J is TRBJ1-5 and V is TRBV24-1; the D gene is possibly TRBD1 (6 bases). Germline V CDR1 and CDR2: KGHDR, SFDVKD. V was pared by 4 bases and J by 0 bases, with 9 bases between. The CDR3 loop spans 15 amino acids. CDR3 nucleotide sequence: TGTGCCACCAGTGACAGGGGCGCTAGCAATCAGCCCCAGCATTTT. Encoded protein: CATSDRGASNQPQHF.